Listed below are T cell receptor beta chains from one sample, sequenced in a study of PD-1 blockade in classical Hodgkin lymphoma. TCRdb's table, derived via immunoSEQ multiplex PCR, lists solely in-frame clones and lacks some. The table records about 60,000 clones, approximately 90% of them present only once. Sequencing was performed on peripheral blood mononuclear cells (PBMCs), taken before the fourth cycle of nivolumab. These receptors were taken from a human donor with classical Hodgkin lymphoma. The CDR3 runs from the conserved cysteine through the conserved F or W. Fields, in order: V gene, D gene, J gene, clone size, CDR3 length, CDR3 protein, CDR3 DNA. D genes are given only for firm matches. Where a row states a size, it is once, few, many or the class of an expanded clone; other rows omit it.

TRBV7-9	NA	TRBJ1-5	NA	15	CASSLGSSNNQPQHF	TGTGCCAGCAGCTTAGGAAGTTCTAACAATCAGCCCCAGCATTTT
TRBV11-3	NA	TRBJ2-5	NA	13	CASSPTSLETQYF	TGTGCCAGCAGCCCGACAAGCTTAGAGACCCAGTACTTC
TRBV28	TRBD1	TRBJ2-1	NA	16	CASRPLTGGAYNEQFF	TGTGCCAGCAGACCATTGACAGGGGGGGCCTACAATGAGCAGTTCTTC
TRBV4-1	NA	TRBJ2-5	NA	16	CASSQGQGRGGETQYF	TGCGCCAGCAGCCAAGGACAGGGACGGGGGGGAGAGACCCAGTACTTC
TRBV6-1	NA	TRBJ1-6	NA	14	CASSEVPYNSPLHF	TGTGCCAGCAGTGAGGTCCCCTATAATTCACCCCTCCACTTT
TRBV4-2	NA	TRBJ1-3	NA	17	CASSQDQSRAGGNTIYF	TGTGCCAGCAGCCAAGATCAATCTCGGGCAGGAGGAAACACCATATATTTT
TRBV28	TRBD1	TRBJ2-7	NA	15	CASSLAGTGRYEQYF	TGTGCCAGCAGTTTGGCCGGGACAGGGCGCTACGAGCAGTACTTC
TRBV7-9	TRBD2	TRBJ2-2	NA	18	CASSPRQGTSKNTGELFF	TGTGCCAGCAGCCCCCGCCAGGGGACTAGCAAAAACACCGGGGAGCTGTTTTTT
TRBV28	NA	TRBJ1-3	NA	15	CASSMDAGSGNTIYF	TGTGCCAGCAGTATGGACGCCGGCTCTGGAAACACCATATATTTT
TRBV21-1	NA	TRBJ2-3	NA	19	CASSRAAGTHKKYTDTQYF	TGTGCCAGCAGCAGAGCTGCCGGGACCCACAAAAAGTACACAGATACGCAGTATTTT
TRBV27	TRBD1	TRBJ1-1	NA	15	CASLLRGQGNTEAFF	TGTGCCAGCCTGCTTCGGGGACAGGGGAACACTGAAGCTTTCTTT
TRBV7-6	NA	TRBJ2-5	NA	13	CASSLQARETQYF	TGTGCCAGCAGCTTACAAGCGCGGGAGACCCAGTACTTC
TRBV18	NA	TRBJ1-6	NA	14	CASCRTRENSPLHF	TGTGCCAGCTGCAGGACACGCGAAAATTCACCCCTCCACTTT
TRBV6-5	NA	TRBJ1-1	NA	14	CASSYSWVNTEAFF	TGTGCCAGCAGTTACTCGTGGGTGAACACTGAAGCTTTCTTT
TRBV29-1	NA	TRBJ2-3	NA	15	CSAGVGRGITDTQYF	TGCAGCGCGGGGGTTGGCAGGGGGATCACAGATACGCAGTATTTT
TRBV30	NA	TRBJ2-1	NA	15	CAWSVVGAPYNEQFF	TGTGCCTGGAGTGTCGTAGGGGCCCCCTACAATGAGCAGTTCTTC
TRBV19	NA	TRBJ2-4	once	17	CASSLSARELGKNIQYF	TGTGCCAGTAGTTTATCCGCCAGGGAATTGGGCAAAAACATTCAGTACTTC
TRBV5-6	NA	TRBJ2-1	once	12	CASSRDFNEQFF	TGTGCCAGCAGCCGCGACTTCAATGAGCAGTTCTTC
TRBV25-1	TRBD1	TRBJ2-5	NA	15	CASSKPGQGYETQYF	TGTGCCAGCAGTAAGCCGGGACAGGGATATGAGACCCAGTACTTC
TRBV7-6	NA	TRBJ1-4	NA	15	CASSLRGANNEKLFF	TGTGCCAGCAGCTTAAGAGGGGCCAATAATGAAAAACTGTTTTTT